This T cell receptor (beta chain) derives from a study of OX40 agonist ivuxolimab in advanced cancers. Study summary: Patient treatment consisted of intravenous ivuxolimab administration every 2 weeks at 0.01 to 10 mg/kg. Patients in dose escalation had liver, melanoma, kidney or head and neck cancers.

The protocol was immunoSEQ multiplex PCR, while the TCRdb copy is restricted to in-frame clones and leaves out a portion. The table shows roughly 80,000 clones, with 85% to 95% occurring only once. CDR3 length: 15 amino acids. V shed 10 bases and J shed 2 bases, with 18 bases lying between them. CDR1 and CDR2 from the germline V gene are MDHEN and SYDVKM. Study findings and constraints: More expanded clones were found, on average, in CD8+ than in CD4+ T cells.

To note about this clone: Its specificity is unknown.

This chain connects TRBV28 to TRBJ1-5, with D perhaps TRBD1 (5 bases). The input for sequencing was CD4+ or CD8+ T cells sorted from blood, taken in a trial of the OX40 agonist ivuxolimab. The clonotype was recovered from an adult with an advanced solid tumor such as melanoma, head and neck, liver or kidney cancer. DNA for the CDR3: TGTGCCACCATGTGGGACGAAGTAGGCAATCAGCCCCAGCATTTT. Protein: CATMWDEVGNQPQHF.